This T cell receptor beta chain is from a study of beta chain features in type 1 diabetes. Study-level points and caveats: The influence of HLA type on TCRB rearrangement stayed undetermined. Moderate yet significant TCRB CDR3 shortening was seen in Type 1 diabetes patients in all four CD4+ subsets.

V shed 1 base, J shed 4 bases, and the junction held 3 bases outside the gene matches. The germline CDR1 and CDR2 sequences are SGDLS and YYNGEE. The CDR3 covers 15 residues. This clone turned up a few times. The antigen is not known. A sort by CD45RO/CCR7/CD25/CD127/CD95/CD27 yielded CD4+ naive, central memory, regulatory and stem cell-like memory cells. Sequencing targeted expressed TCRB transcripts, as all isolated RNA had been reverse transcribed. The average read count of naive, central memory and regulatory T cell samples was approximately 3.5 million. Data came from immunoSEQ multiplex PCR; TCRdb stores just in-frame clones and leaves some out. The data hold around 150,000 clones, with 7.5% to 10% observed a single time.

This chain joins TRBV9 and TRBJ2-1, with 9 positions matching TRBD2. This TCR came from a young man in good health. Input material: central memory CD4+ T cells from blood. CDR3 protein: CASSVRLAEYNEQFF. DNA for the CDR3: TGTGCCAGCAGCGTACGACTAGCGGAATACAATGAGCAGTTCTTC.